These 4 T cell receptor beta chains originate from one sample sequenced in a study of shared T cell receptors in the human thymus. Only in-frame clones appear in the TCRdb table, and some are missing; sequencing was by immunoSEQ multiplex PCR. The data contain around 730,000 clones, 80% to 90% of them seen just once; the ten biggest clones take up roughly 0.01%. In addition, the sample was reused for a study of human thymus T cells.

Sequencing was done on a sample of thymocytes. The receptors were gathered from a girl less than two years old with a congenital heart defect.

This chain connects TRBV2 to TRBJ1-2, with D perhaps TRBD1 (5 bases). Trimming removed 11 bases from V and 3 bases from J, with 13 bases in between. The CDR3 length is 12 residues. Germline V gives CDR1 SNHLY, CDR2 FYNNEI. This chain's CDR3 is CAPTEGYYGYTF. The CDR3 coding sequence is TGTGCCCCAACGGAGGGGTACTATGGCTACACCTTC.

V usage is TRBV15 and J usage is TRBJ1-5; D perhaps matches TRBD1 (6 bases). This CDR3 is built from 16 residues. Trimming pared 3 bases from V and 3 bases from J, leaving 15 bases between. Germline lookup yields CDR1 LNHNV and CDR2 YYDKDF (reference sequence). The CDR3 region is CATSSHNDRPNQPQHF. In DNA, the CDR3 is TGTGCCACCAGCAGCCACAACGACAGGCCCAATCAGCCCCAGCATTTT.

The chain couples TRBV27 to TRBJ1-2; 8 nucleotides agree with TRBD1. Germline V lookup: CDR1 MNHEY, CDR2 SMNVEV (reference sequence). J was trimmed by 4 bases and V by 4 bases; bases with no gene match: 11. There are 16 residues in the CDR3. The CDR3 sequence: CASSSTWDRSSYGYTF. For the CDR3, the DNA is TGTGCCAGCAGTTCTACCTGGGACAGGTCCAGCTATGGCTACACCTTC.

This clone has a handful of counts. The chain has TRBV7-3 and TRBJ2-6, with TRBD1 identical over 9 bases. Germline CDR1 and CDR2: SGHTA and FQGTGA. This CDR3 comprises 17 residues. With V trimmed by 3 bases and J by 2 bases, 5 bases remained unmatched. CDR3 nucleotides: TGTGCCAGCAGCTTCGGGACAGGGCTGACTGGGGCCAACGTCCTGACTTTC. Protein: CASSFGTGLTGANVLTF.